The present T cell receptor beta chain was sequenced within a study of blood T cell repertoires in COVID-19 (TCRdb year 2020). Looking at the study overall: Collaborator samples came from the United States, Italy and Spain and covered acute and convalescent phases of COVID-19. Where HLA class I and class II types were available, the types were taken from metadata supplied by the sample provider, not from assay-based typing. The repertoires were made available in a free public database intended to serve as a resource for research on the immune response to SARS-CoV-2. The material from the prospective study consisted of cDNA or gDNA derived from T cells, B-cell-depleted T cells, or PBMCs. The sample metadata nearly always contained a de-identified subject ID, COVID-19 status, age in years and sex. The samples were drawn from the first 160 participants of the ongoing ImmuneRACE study and from 1,254 subjects provided by 6 global collaborators. The dataset comprised deeply sampled blood TCRbeta repertoires from subjects exposed to, actively infected with, or recovered from COVID-19.

The junction carries 8 bases between V and J, which are trimmed by 4 bases and 2 bases respectively. Sequences SGHDN (CDR1) and FVKESK (CDR2) are obtained from the germline V gene. Including cysteine and phenylalanine, the CDR3 has 13 amino acids. The retained sequence is limited to the CDR3, 39 bases, with the frame set at the first base. The immunoSEQ Assay, a bias-controlled multiplex PCR, was used to amplify TCRbeta CDR3 regions from genomic DNA. The study's own analysis went as follows. Within the assay, amplification of reference gene primers was used to estimate how many nucleated cells each sample contained. To quantify the absolute abundance of each unique TCRbeta CDR3 rearrangement, sequence reads were collapsed and filtered. For each sample, productive Simpson clonality was calculated as the square root of Simpson's diversity index over productive rearrangements. TCRdb stores this immuneACCESS table with in-frame sequences only. Part of the clones is absent; in the studies checked, under half of the shortfall reflects unresolved V genes, and no reason is known for the rest. The V and J calls and clone size are taken from that table; D and trimming were inferred from the DNA. The sample profile shows 150,000 or so clones; roughly 82% of them were found once. The ten most abundant clones make up about 16% of the sample.

With regard to this clone: This clone's antigen is unknown. Base quality data are lacking; no much larger clone is found one base away.

Participants in the prospective study were aged roughly 18 to 100 years, lived in more than 20 United States geographic areas, and enrolled through a virtual design. Cohort assignment in the prospective study relied on participant-reported clinical history from a screening survey and a study questionnaire. For ImmuneRACE Cohort 3, a participant was defined as recovered based on two consecutive negative NP/OP PCR tests, clearance by a healthcare professional, or resolution of symptoms. Each participant in the prospective study had whole blood, serum and a nasopharyngeal or oropharyngeal swab collected by mobile phlebotomists. Prospective study participants could optionally give additional blood draws and questionnaires over a 2-month period. Blood samples from the prospective study were shipped frozen or at room temperature prior to DNA extraction. Results the study describes overall, beyond this receptor: Clinical and demographic metadata were provided uncurated, with the amount varying by source and participant.

This receptor was taken from a man between 50 and 59 years old who had recovered from COVID-19. The receptor chain draws on TRBV14 and TRBJ1-2; the best D guess is TRBD1, with 5 bases matching. The source material was PBMCs or T cells enriched from blood (not recorded which). The CDR3 amino acid sequence is: CASSLPGNYGYTF. The DNA sequence is given as TGTGCCAGCAGCCTCCCAGGGAACTATGGCTACACCTTC.